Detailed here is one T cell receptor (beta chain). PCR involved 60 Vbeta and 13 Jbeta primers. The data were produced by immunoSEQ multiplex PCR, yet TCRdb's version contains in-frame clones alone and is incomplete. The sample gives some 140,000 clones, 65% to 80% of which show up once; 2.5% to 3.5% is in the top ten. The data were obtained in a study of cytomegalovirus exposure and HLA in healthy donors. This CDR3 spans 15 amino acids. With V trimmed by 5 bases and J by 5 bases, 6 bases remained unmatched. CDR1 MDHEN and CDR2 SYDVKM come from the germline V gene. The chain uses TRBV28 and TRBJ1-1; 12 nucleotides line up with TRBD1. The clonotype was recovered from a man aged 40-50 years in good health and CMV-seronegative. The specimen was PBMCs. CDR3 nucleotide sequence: TGTGCCAGCAGTACGGGACAGGGGGCCTGGACTGAAGCTTTCTTT. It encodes CASSTGQGAWTEAFF.